This is a list of T cell receptor beta chains from one sample in a study of radiotherapy plus CTLA-4 blockade in lung cancer. TCRdb's table, derived via immunoSEQ multiplex PCR, lists solely in-frame clones and lacks some. This table holds 30,000 to 35,000 clones, approximately 66% found once. The material sequenced was peripheral blood, taken from a patient treated with radiotherapy plus ipilimumab. Receptor source: a human donor with non-small cell lung cancer who had stable disease on radiotherapy plus ipilimumab. The CDR3 runs from the conserved cysteine through the conserved F or W. A D gene is named only where the DNA matches it firmly. Size is omitted from some rows. Given values are once, few, many or a class for expanded clones.

abundance	d_gene	v_gene	j_gene	CDR3aa	CDR3nt
-	-	TRBV10-3	TRBJ2-3	CAISESGQTTDTQYF	TGTGCCATCAGTGAGTCAGGGCAGACCACAGATACGCAGTATTTT
once	TRBD1	TRBV27	TRBJ1-1	CASSSRRQGTNTEAFF	TGTGCCAGCAGTTCCAGGAGACAGGGGACGAACACTGAAGCTTTCTTT
-	TRBD2	TRBV5-1	TRBJ2-3	CASSPAPTSGRTDTQYF	TGCGCCAGCAGCCCCGCACCGACTAGCGGGAGGACAGATACGCAGTATTTT
-	-	TRBV11-2	TRBJ2-7	CASSPKGHYSYEQYF	TGTGCCAGCAGCCCGAAGGGACACTACTCCTACGAGCAGTACTTC
-	TRBD1	TRBV4-1	TRBJ2-5	CASSLIRGETQYF	TGCGCCAGCAGCCTTATCAGGGGGGAGACCCAGTACTTC
-	TRBD1	TRBV7-9	TRBJ2-3	CASRDNRQGPDTQYF	TGTGCCAGCAGAGATAACCGACAGGGCCCAGATACGCAGTATTTT
-	-	TRBV11-2	TRBJ2-7	CASSRVGLRFSYEQYF	TGTGCCAGCAGTCGGGTAGGACTCCGCTTTTCCTACGAGCAGTACTTC
once	-	TRBV30	TRBJ1-2	CAWSAAGYGYTF	TGTGCCTGGAGTGCGGCAGGTTATGGCTACACCTTC
-	-	TRBV7-2	TRBJ2-7	CASSLRGAQGSEQYF	TGTGCCAGCAGCCTAAGGGGGGCACAGGGTTCGGAGCAGTACTTC
-	-	TRBV10-3	TRBJ2-5	CAISGVGETQYF	TGTGCCATCAGTGGGGTCGGAGAGACCCAGTACTTC
few	TRBD1	TRBV28	TRBJ1-2	CASRTQGVGLYGYTF	TGTGCCAGCAGGACACAGGGGGTCGGACTCTATGGCTACACCTTC
few	-	TRBV2	TRBJ1-4	CASAGSTNEKLFF	TGTGCCAGCGCGGGGAGTACTAATGAAAAACTGTTTTTT
-	-	TRBV4-1	TRBJ2-1	CASSQLGQGYNEQFF	TGCGCCAGCAGCCAACTGGGCCAAGGGTACAATGAGCAGTTCTTC
-	-	TRBV7-2	TRBJ1-5	CASSSGTGSWGNQPQHF	TGTGCCAGCAGCTCGGGAACAGGGAGTTGGGGCAATCAGCCCCAGCATTTT
-	-	TRBV14	TRBJ2-1	CASSQDSAGGYNEQFF	TGTGCCAGCAGCCAAGATTCAGCGGGCGGTTACAATGAGCAGTTCTTC
medium-sized	-	TRBV21-1	TRBJ1-1	CASSKARQGVAFF	TGTGCCAGCAGCAAAGCGCGACAGGGGGTAGCTTTCTTT
-	TRBD2	TRBV11-1	TRBJ2-1	CASSLTLAGVGDEQFF	TGTGCCAGCAGCTTAACCCTAGCGGGAGTCGGAGATGAGCAGTTCTTC
-	TRBD2	TRBV7-8	TRBJ2-7	CASSTTSAYEQYF	TGTGCCAGCAGCACGACTAGCGCCTACGAGCAGTACTTC
-	-	TRBV27	TRBJ2-5	CASSLGPPRGWETQYF	TGTGCCAGCAGTTTGGGCCCCCCTCGCGGTTGGGAGACCCAGTACTTC
once	-	TRBV27	TRBJ2-3	CASSPPRGADTQYF	TGTGCCAGCAGTCCCCCCCGGGGCGCGGATACGCAGTATTTT
once	TRBD2	TRBV2	TRBJ2-2	CASSPSGRNTGELFF	TGTGCCAGCAGTCCTAGCGGGAGGAACACCGGGGAGCTGTTTTTT
-	-	TRBV5-1	TRBJ2-1	CASSLDGGEVRNEQFF	TGCGCCAGCAGCTTGGATGGGGGAGAAGTAAGAAATGAGCAGTTCTTC
-	TRBD1	TRBV5-4	TRBJ1-2	CASSSDRGNGYTF	TGTGCCAGCAGCTCGGACAGGGGGAATGGCTACACCTTC
-	-	TRBV5-4	TRBJ1-4	CASSSEGETNEKLFF	TGTGCCAGCAGCTCTGAGGGAGAGACTAATGAAAAACTGTTTTTT
-	-	TRBV5-1	TRBJ2-7	CASSLRPTESSYEQYF	TGCGCCAGCAGCCTACGGCCGACAGAGAGCTCCTACGAGCAGTACTTC
-	-	TRBV18	TRBJ1-1	CASFTTIQGGEAFF	TGTGCCAGCTTCACCACCATTCAGGGCGGTGAAGCTTTCTTT